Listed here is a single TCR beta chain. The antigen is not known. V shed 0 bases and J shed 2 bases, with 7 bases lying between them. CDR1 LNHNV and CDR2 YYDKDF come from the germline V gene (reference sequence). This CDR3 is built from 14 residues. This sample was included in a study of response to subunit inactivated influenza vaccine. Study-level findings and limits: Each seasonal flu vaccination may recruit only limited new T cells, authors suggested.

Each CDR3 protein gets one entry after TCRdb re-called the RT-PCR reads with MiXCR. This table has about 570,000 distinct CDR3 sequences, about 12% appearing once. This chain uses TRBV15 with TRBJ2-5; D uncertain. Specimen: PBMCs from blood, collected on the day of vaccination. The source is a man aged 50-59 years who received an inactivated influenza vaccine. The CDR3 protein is CATSREGFQETQYF. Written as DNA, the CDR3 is TGTGCCACCAGCAGAGAGGGCTTTCAAGAGACCCAGTACTTC.